What follows are 8 T cell receptor beta chains derived from one specimen sequenced in a study of CD8+CD57+ T cells in acquired aplastic anemia (dated by TCRdb to the late 2010s). The full study reports these points: In patients, diversity was decreased in CD8+CD57+ cells compared with the total CD4+ and CD8+ cell pools.

The instrument given in TCRdb is Illumina HiSeq 2000. Genomic DNA served as template for TCR beta VDJ combination and CDR3 sequence profiling. TCRdb reprocessed the public reads (quality trimming at Q25 with fastp, clone calling with MiXCR) and kept in-frame beta chains. Entries that share a CDR3 protein sequence are merged under the most common genes and DNA. The sample profile shows roughly 20,000 distinct CDR3 sequences; under 40% of them were found once. The top ten clonotypes cover around 87% of the sample. Flow cytometry had shown CD8+CD57+ cell expansion in the patients selected for sequencing. What these receptors recognize is not known. The sample consisted of CD8+CD57+ T cells sorted from PBMCs. The intended sense of this specimen's cell subset or site label: bead-enriched CD8+CD57+ effector memory T cells from SAA patients. These receptors were obtained from a human donor with aplastic anemia.

This clonotype was counted ten times or more. The V and J genes are TRBV7-8 and TRBJ1-5; possibly TRBD1 for D (6 bases). Germline assignment: CDR1 SGHVS and CDR2 FQNEAQ. The V gene lost 5 bases and the J gene lost 9 bases, with 17 bases spanning the gap. The CDR3 contains 14 residues. Here the CDR3 reads CASSKNRAWRPQHF. CDR3 nucleotides: TGTGCCAGCAGCAAAAACAGGGCTTGGCGGCCCCAGCATTTT. The variable domain in full, completed from reference TRBV7-8 and TRBJ1-5, reads GAGVSQSPRYKVAKRGQDVALRCDPISGHVSLFWYQQALGQGPEFLTYFQNEAQLDKSGLPSDRFFAERPEGSVSTLKIQRTQQEDSAVYLCASSKNRAWRPQHFGDGTRLSIL.

This clonotype rates as medium-sized. This rearrangement joins TRBV7-2 to TRBJ2-7; D not certain. Germline CDR1 reads SGHTA; CDR2 reads FQGNSA. Trimming cost V 2 bases and J 0 bases, with 17 bases left between them. The length of the CDR3 is 17 residues. CDR3 DNA sequence: TGTGCCAGCAGCTTAATCCAGGTGGTGCGGAGCTCCTACGAGCAGTACTTC. Translation: CASSLIQVVRSSYEQYF. The full variable domain, completed using reference TRBV7-2 and TRBJ2-7, is GAGVSQSPSNKVTEKGKDVELRCDPISGHTALYWYRQSLGQGLEFLIYFQGNSAPDKSGLPSDRFSAERTGGSVSTLTIQRTQQEDSAVYLCASSLIQVVRSSYEQYFGPGTRLTVT.

This clonotype occurred once. The chain uses TRBV12-3 or TRBV12-4 and TRBJ2-5, with D unresolved. V was pared by 5 bases and J by 4 bases, with 14 bases between. The CDR3 length is 14 residues. CDR3 nucleotide sequence: TGTGCCAGCAGTCGGTTTAGAGAGGCAGAGACCCAGTACTTC. Its protein is CASSRFREAETQYF.

This chain connects TRBV20-1 to TRBJ2-1; 12 bases are a match to TRBD2. This CDR3 has 15 residues. The V gene's germline CDR1 is DFQATT and CDR2 SNEGSKA (reference sequence). After removal of 3 bases from V and 12 bases from J, the junction contained 12 bases not matched to a gene. The CDR3 region is CSASAGGLAGMVQFF. The CDR3 coding sequence is TGCAGTGCTAGCGCGGGAGGACTAGCGGGAATGGTGCAGTTCTTC.

Details on this clonotype: One end of the junction does not line up with germline, which may come from a read error. The chain couples TRBV9 to TRBJ2-3, with D unclear. The CDR3 has 13 amino acids. Germline CDR1 and CDR2: SGDLS and YYNGEE. Here the CDR3 reads CASKVGYTDTQCF. CDR3 coding DNA: TGTGCCAGCAAGGTGGGGTACACAGATACGCAGTGTTTT.

This clonotype was seen only a few times. One end of the junction varies from germline; a read error may be responsible. The gene calls are TRBV6-5 and TRBJ2-7; 10 nucleotides agree with TRBD1. Per germline, CDR1 MNHEY and CDR2 SVGAGI. This CDR3 is built from 16 residues. CDR3 bases: TGCGCCAGCAGTGAGTCGTTGGACAGGGGGTACTACGAGCAGTACTTC. Amino acid sequence: CASSESLDRGYYEQYF.

This clonotype was counted many times. This sequence joins TRBV30 and TRBJ2-3; unclear D gene. The CDR3 is 14 amino acids. Germline V lookup: CDR1 GTSNPN, CDR2 SVGIG (reference sequence). V was trimmed by 0 bases and J by 5 bases, leaving 12 bases between them. CDR3 sequence reads: CAWSVDFPEDTQYF. The CDR3 bases are TGTGCCTGGAGTGTAGACTTCCCGGAAGATACGCAGTATTTT.

The chain employs TRBV5-1 and TRBJ2-7; the D gene is possibly TRBD1 (5 bases). The V gene lost 2 bases and the J gene lost 5 bases, with 14 bases spanning the gap. The CDR3 contains 14 residues. In germline, CDR1 is SGHRS, CDR2 YFSETQ. CDR3 region: CASSFSQGSHEQYF. The CDR3 DNA is TGCGCCAGCAGCTTTAGCCAGGGTTCCCACGAGCAGTACTTC.